A selection of T cell receptor beta chains follows, all from one sample in a study of T cell repertoires in cytomegalovirus infection. MiXCR, applied by TCRdb to the reads, yields one record per CDR3 protein. The sample has fewer than 200,000 distinct CDR3 sequences, under 15% seen once; the top ten hold 25% to 30%. Sequenced sample: PBMCs. Receptors were obtained from a human donor in good health (CMV status not recorded). Some clones in this sample may be carry-over from other donors' samples. CDR3s include the opening cysteine and the closing phenylalanine or tryptophan. A D gene is named only where the DNA matches it firmly. Clone size, where shown, is once, few, many, or a class for clones that have expanded.

j_gene: TRBJ1-1; len: 14; v_gene: TRBV29-1; abundance: NA; d_gene: NA; CDR3nt: TGCAGCGTTGAAACCGCCCTCCCGACAGTTGAAGCTTTCTTT; CDR3aa: CSVETALPTVEAFF
j_gene: TRBJ1-1; len: 14; v_gene: TRBV29-1; abundance: NA; d_gene: TRBD1; CDR3nt: TGCAGCGGGAGAGACAGGGGGCAGGACACTGAAGCTTTCTTT; CDR3aa: CSGRDRGQDTEAFF
j_gene: TRBJ1-5; len: 13; v_gene: TRBV29-1; abundance: NA; d_gene: NA; CDR3nt: TGCAGCGTTACCAGTGGTAGGGGTCAGCCCCAGCATTTT; CDR3aa: CSVTSGRGQPQHF
j_gene: TRBJ2-2; len: 13; v_gene: TRBV6-2/TRBV6-3; abundance: many; d_gene: NA; CDR3nt: TGTGCCAGCAGTTCGAGCCACACCGGGGAGCTGTTTTTT; CDR3aa: CASSSSHTGELFF
j_gene: TRBJ1-4; len: 16; v_gene: TRBV7-9; abundance: NA; d_gene: TRBD1; CDR3nt: TGTGCCAGCAGCTCCCCCACAGGGGTCTATAATGAAAAACTGTTTTTT; CDR3aa: CASSSPTGVYNEKLFF
j_gene: TRBJ2-5; len: 15; v_gene: TRBV27; abundance: few; d_gene: NA; CDR3nt: TGTGCCAGCAGCCTGTCCGGGGTCCTCGGAGAGACCCAGTACTTC; CDR3aa: CASSLSGVLGETQYF
j_gene: TRBJ2-7; len: 16; v_gene: TRBV5-1; abundance: few; d_gene: TRBD2; CDR3nt: TGCGCCAGCAGCTTGGAAGGACTAGCGGGTTATTACGAGCAGTACTTC; CDR3aa: CASSLEGLAGYYEQYF
j_gene: TRBJ1-3; len: 15; v_gene: TRBV15; abundance: NA; d_gene: NA; CDR3nt: TGTGCCACCAGCAGAGACCCGGGGTCTGGAAACACCATATATTTT; CDR3aa: CATSRDPGSGNTIYF
j_gene: TRBJ1-3; len: 17; v_gene: TRBV28; abundance: many; d_gene: NA; CDR3nt: TGTGCCAGCAGCGATCGGCCCCCTCAGGGTGCTGGAAACACCATATATTTT; CDR3aa: CASSDRPPQGAGNTIYF
j_gene: TRBJ2-7; len: 14; v_gene: TRBV10-3; abundance: few; d_gene: NA; CDR3nt: TGTGCCGCAGGTCCATTCCGGGACGAAAGCGAGCAGTACTTC; CDR3aa: CAAGPFRDESEQYF
j_gene: TRBJ2-7; len: 12; v_gene: TRBV29-1; abundance: many; d_gene: NA; CDR3nt: TGCAGCGCCAAGACAGATAACTACGAGCAGTACTTC; CDR3aa: CSAKTDNYEQYF
j_gene: TRBJ2-7; len: 15; v_gene: TRBV7-2; abundance: many; d_gene: NA; CDR3nt: TGTGCCAGCAGCTCGCGCGACAGGATCAACAACGAGCAGTACTTC; CDR3aa: CASSSRDRINNEQYF
j_gene: TRBJ1-2; len: 12; v_gene: TRBV7-8; abundance: many; d_gene: NA; CDR3nt: TGTGCCAGCAGCTTAGGAAACTATGGCTACACCTTC; CDR3aa: CASSLGNYGYTF
j_gene: TRBJ2-3; len: 16; v_gene: TRBV14; abundance: few; d_gene: NA; CDR3nt: TGTGCCAGCAGCCAAGATCGAGGGGTGCCCGCAGATACGCAGTATTTT; CDR3aa: CASSQDRGVPADTQYF
j_gene: TRBJ1-2; len: 16; v_gene: TRBV19; abundance: NA; d_gene: TRBD1; CDR3nt: TGTGCCAGTAGTCTCCGGACAGGAAGGGGGGGATATGGCTACACCTTC; CDR3aa: CASSLRTGRGGYGYTF
j_gene: TRBJ1-5; len: 15; v_gene: TRBV5-6; abundance: NA; d_gene: TRBD1; CDR3nt: TGTGCCAGCAGCTCGGGACAGGGGGCGAATCAGCCCCAGCATTTT; CDR3aa: CASSSGQGANQPQHF
j_gene: TRBJ2-1; len: 13; v_gene: TRBV12-3/TRBV12-4; abundance: many; d_gene: NA; CDR3nt: TGTGCCAGCACAAGGAGGGCCTACAATGAGCAGTTCTTC; CDR3aa: CASTRRAYNEQFF
j_gene: TRBJ1-2; len: 15; v_gene: TRBV7-9; abundance: many; d_gene: NA; CDR3nt: TGTGCCAGCAGCAAAGGGGGACGTAGGGACTATGGCTACACCTTC; CDR3aa: CASSKGGRRDYGYTF
j_gene: TRBJ1-1; len: 11; v_gene: TRBV29-1; abundance: NA; d_gene: NA; CDR3nt: TGCAGCGTGTCCCGGGACCTTGAAGCTTTCTTT; CDR3aa: CSVSRDLEAFF
j_gene: TRBJ1-2; len: 15; v_gene: TRBV11-2; abundance: many; d_gene: TRBD1; CDR3nt: TGTGCCAGCAGCTTAGAGGCACAGGGGTTGGGTGGCTACACCTTC; CDR3aa: CASSLEAQGLGGYTF
j_gene: TRBJ2-1; len: 16; v_gene: TRBV12-5; abundance: NA; d_gene: NA; CDR3nt: TGTGCTAGTGGTTTGGTCGTAGCGAGATCCTACAATGAGCAGTTCTTC; CDR3aa: CASGLVVARSYNEQFF
j_gene: TRBJ1-2; len: 15; v_gene: TRBV7-2; abundance: many; d_gene: NA; CDR3nt: TGTGCCAGCAGCCCGGGCCTACAGTCCCCCTATGGCTACACCTTC; CDR3aa: CASSPGLQSPYGYTF
j_gene: TRBJ1-4; len: 12; v_gene: TRBV28; abundance: many; d_gene: NA; CDR3nt: TGTGCCAGCAGTTCAAACGACAGGTACCTGTTTTTT; CDR3aa: CASSSNDRYLFF